The 21 T cell receptor beta chains below come from one sample, sequenced in a study of OX40 agonist ivuxolimab in advanced cancers. Data came from immunoSEQ multiplex PCR; TCRdb stores just in-frame clones and leaves some out. The sample records around 86,000 clones, roughly 82% being singletons. This specimen was CD4+ or CD8+ T cells sorted from blood, taken in a trial of the OX40 agonist ivuxolimab. The receptors were sampled from an adult with an advanced solid tumor such as melanoma, head and neck, liver or kidney cancer.

The chain joins TRBV9 to TRBJ1-4; 10 bases are shared with TRBD1. This CDR3 contains 18 residues. The V and J ends lost 4 bases and 8 bases, in that order; junction bases with no gene match: 17. CDR1 is SGDLS, CDR2 YYNGEE, per germline. The CDR3 sequence is CASSSSPRRDRGGEKLFF. The CDR3 DNA reads TGTGCCAGCAGCTCTAGTCCCAGACGGGACAGGGGAGGCGAAAAACTGTTTTTT.

The chain has TRBV5-1 and TRBJ2-3; 13 nucleotides agree with TRBD2. The CDR3 sequence is 17 residues long. Germline lookup yields CDR1 SGHRS and CDR2 YFSETQ. Trimming cost V 7 bases and J 3 bases; bases outside gene matches: 11. CDR3 sequence: CASSRGTSGVVTDTQYF. Written as DNA, the CDR3 is TGCGCCAGCTCGAGGGGGACTAGCGGGGTGGTTACAGATACGCAGTATTTT.

The genes are TRBV28 and TRBJ1-2; TRBD1 might be the D (5 bases). The germline gives CDR1 MDHEN, CDR2 SYDVKM. This CDR3 region has 13 residues. V shed 6 bases and J shed 3 bases, with 11 bases lying between them. The CDR3 nucleotides read TGTGCCAGCAGAAAGGGGATTTACTATGGCTACACCTTC. Translating it yields CASRKGIYYGYTF.

This chain links TRBV6-6 with TRBJ2-7; D is perhaps TRBD2 (6 bases). The CDR3 contains 13 residues. The V gene's germline CDR1 is MNHNY and CDR2 SVGAGI (reference sequence). Trimming stripped 5 bases from V and 5 bases from J, with 13 bases between. Written as DNA, the CDR3 is TGTGCCAGCAGTCGGGGGAGCGGTCACGAGCAGTACTTC. Its protein is CASSRGSGHEQYF.

J is TRBJ2-2 and V is TRBV27, with a possible D match to TRBD1 (6 bases). This CDR3 has 14 residues. Trimming shortened V by 5 bases and J by 1 base, and 8 bases separated the two germline ends. Looked up from germline, CDR1 is MNHEY and CDR2 is SMNVEV (reference sequence). The CDR3 reads CASSKGENTGELFF. CDR3 DNA sequence: TGTGCCAGCAGTAAGGGGGAGAACACCGGGGAGCTGTTTTTT.

The chain links TRBV5-1 to TRBJ1-1; D might be TRBD1 (5 bases). The germline V gene encodes CDR1 SGHRS and CDR2 YFSETQ. CDR3 length: 14 amino acids. V was cut by 0 bases and J by 0 bases, with 6 bases left in between. CDR3 sequence (DNA): TGCGCCAGCAGCTTGGGACAGATGAACACTGAAGCTTTCTTT. The encoded protein is CASSLGQMNTEAFF.

J is TRBJ2-3 and V is TRBV7-9; D is ambiguous. V was clipped by 2 bases and J by 2 bases, with 8 bases between them. Germline V CDR1 and CDR2: SEHNR, FQNEAQ (reference sequence). The CDR3 totals 14 residues. CDR3 nucleotide sequence: TGTGCCAGCAGCTTAAGTCAGAACACAGATACGCAGTATTTT. Translation: CASSLSQNTDTQYF.

This clone is a singleton in its sample. The chain is built from TRBV6-6 and TRBJ1-1, with 9 bases that match TRBD1. Germline V gene sequence: CDR1 MNHNY, CDR2 SVGAGI (reference sequence). This CDR3 has 11 amino acids. Trimming at V came to 5 bases and at J to 10 bases, leaving 2 bases not matched to a gene. The CDR3 protein is CASSGTGRAFF. The DNA of the CDR3 is TGTGCCAGCAGTGGGACAGGGAGAGCTTTCTTT.

V and J are TRBV14 and TRBJ2-5; D is possibly TRBD2 (6 bases). The CDR3 has 18 residues. Germline CDR1 is SGHDN and CDR2 is FVKESK. The V end was cut by 1 base, the J end by 3 bases, with 21 bases between. For the CDR3, the DNA is TGTGCCAGCAGCCAAGGTGCCGGGGGAGGATATGCTGAAGAGACCCAGTACTTC. This translates into CASSQGAGGGYAEETQYF.

This clone was seen just once. V and J are TRBV7-3 and TRBJ1-2, with 11 bases that match TRBD1. The J segment lost 7 bases and the V segment lost 6 bases, leaving 4 bases of the junction unmatched. The germline V gene has CDR1 SGHTA and CDR2 FQGTGA. The CDR3 spans 13 residues. The CDR3 is CASSPGQGGGYTF. The CDR3 region has the DNA TGTGCCAGCAGTCCGGGACAGGGGGGTGGCTACACCTTC.

The chain has TRBV7-2 and TRBJ2-1; 8 nucleotides align to TRBD2. The CDR3 has 16 residues. With 2 bases clipped from V and 7 bases from J, the junction kept 10 bases outside the gene matches. Germline V gives CDR1 SGHTA, CDR2 FQGNSA. Here the CDR3 reads CASSLWGSGEMNEQFF. The CDR3, as DNA: TGTGCCAGCAGCTTATGGGGTAGCGGGGAGATGAATGAGCAGTTCTTC.

This chain uses TRBV5-6 with TRBJ2-1; D may be TRBD2 (5 bases). Trimming took 6 bases from V and 3 from J, leaving 19 bases between them. The CDR3 is 16 amino acids. The germline V gene encodes CDR1 SGHDT and CDR2 YYEEEE. The CDR3 DNA sequence: TGTGCCAGCACCCCCCCCCGGGGAACCCTCTACAATGAGCAGTTCTTC. This gives the protein CASTPPRGTLYNEQFF. The full variable domain, its missing parts supplied by reference TRBV5-6 and TRBJ2-1, is DAGVTQSPTHLIKTRGQQVTLRCSPKSGHDTVSWYQQALGQGPQFIFQYYEEEERQRGNFPDRFSGHQFPNYSSELNVNALLLGDSALYLCASTPPRGTLYNEQFFGPGTRLTVL.

The chain links TRBV29-1 to TRBJ1-2; a weak D match, TRBD1 (6 bases). There are 11 residues in the CDR3. Trimming took 3 bases from V and 11 from J, leaving 13 bases between them. The germline V gene encodes CDR1 SQVTM and CDR2 ANQGSEA. CDR3 loop: CSVERQGGYTF. The CDR3 DNA is TGCAGCGTTGAGAGACAAGGGGGGTACACCTTC.

V is TRBV2 and J is TRBJ2-7, with D maybe TRBD1 (6 bases). CDR3 length: 14 residues. V dropped 6 bases and J dropped 0 bases, with 12 bases sitting between them. Per the germline V gene, CDR1 is SNHLY and CDR2 is FYNNEI. CDR3 sequence (DNA): TGTGCCAGCAGGAGGACAGATCCCTCCTACGAGCAGTACTTC. This codes for CASRRTDPSYEQYF.

This chain uses TRBV27 with TRBJ2-2, with no clear D. This CDR3 has 14 amino acids. The V and J ends lost 5 bases and 0 bases respectively, with 7 bases between them. Per the germline V gene, CDR1 is MNHEY and CDR2 is SMNVEV (reference sequence). CDR3 sequence reads: CASSGPTNTGELFF. The DNA for the CDR3 is TGTGCCAGCAGTGGACCCACGAACACCGGGGAGCTGTTTTTT.

V usage is TRBV7-9 and J usage is TRBJ1-2, with a tentative D call TRBD1 (5 bases). The CDR3 is 13 residues long. V was clipped by 4 bases and J by 3 bases, with 9 bases between them. Germline V gene lookup returns CDR1 SEHNR and CDR2 FQNEAQ (reference sequence). CDR3: CASSSRVDYGYTF. In nucleotides, the CDR3 is TGTGCCAGCAGCTCCAGGGTGGACTATGGCTACACCTTC.

The V gene is TRBV19, the J gene TRBJ1-1, with TRBD1 identical over 7 bases. The V segment lost 0 bases and the J segment 0 bases; nucleotides outside the gene matches: 10. Germline V gives CDR1 LNHDA, CDR2 SQIVND (reference sequence). The CDR3 is 18 amino acids. The CDR3 region is CASSIEGGGEGLNTEAFF. In DNA form, the CDR3 reads TGTGCCAGTAGTATAGAAGGGGGCGGAGAGGGATTGAACACTGAAGCTTTCTTT.

The V call is TRBV20-1, the J call TRBJ1-1; D ambiguous. Germline V gene lookup returns CDR1 DFQATT and CDR2 SNEGSKA (reference sequence). The CDR3 runs to 11 residues. Trimming cost V 7 bases and J 2 bases, with 8 bases left between them. Written as DNA, the CDR3 is TGCAGTGTAGAGGGTAACACTGAAGCTTTCTTT. This sequence encodes CSVEGNTEAFF.

The chain couples TRBV6-5 to TRBJ2-7, with 9 bases fitting TRBD1. The CDR3 has 14 amino acids. In germline, CDR1 is MNHEY, CDR2 SVGAGI. J gave up 3 bases and V 2 bases, and 2 bases lay outside the gene matches. The CDR3 region is CASSYGDRDYEQYV. The CDR3 DNA reads as TGTGCCAGCAGTTACGGGGACAGGGACTACGAGCAGTACGTC.

The genes are TRBV25-1 and TRBJ1-1; D gene ambiguous. Trimming left V 5 bases short and J 0 bases short, with 13 bases between. The CDR3 has 15 amino acids. The germline gives CDR1 MGHDK, CDR2 SYGVNS. The CDR3 reads CASSRTKGVNTEAFF. The CDR3 DNA is TGTGCCAGCAGTCGAACTAAAGGCGTGAACACTGAAGCTTTCTTT.

The V call is TRBV18, the J call TRBJ1-2; D remains unclear. Trimming removed 3 bases from V and 7 bases from J, with 6 bases in between. Germline V gives CDR1 KGHSH, CDR2 LQKENI. The CDR3 covers 11 residues. The CDR3 DNA is TGTGCCAGCTCACCCTCGGGTGGCTACACCTTC. This codes for CASSPSGGYTF.